These 7 T cell receptor beta chains were all obtained from the same sample, sequenced in a study of blood T cell repertoires in COVID-19. Libraries were prepared by immunoSEQ multiplex PCR; TCRdb keeps only in-frame clonotypes and omits some of them. The repertoire includes under 250,000 clones, more than 65% of them detected once, and approximately 8.7% sits in the top ten. The sample comprised peripheral blood. Receptors were obtained from a woman of 80 years or more with acute or convalescent COVID-19.

The chain uses TRBV11-2 and TRBJ2-2; 7 bases map to TRBD2. The CDR3 has 16 residues. Germline CDR1 SGHAT, CDR2 FQNNGV. J was trimmed by 1 base and V by 5 bases; bases with no gene match: 7. The CDR3 is CASSPHGLGNTGELFF. The CDR3 DNA sequence: TGTGCCAGCAGCCCCCACGGACTAGGGAACACCGGGGAGCTGTTTTTT.

The chain couples TRBV27 to TRBJ1-2, with D possibly matching TRBD1 (6 bases). This CDR3 is 15 amino acids long. Germline CDR1 and CDR2: MNHEY and SMNVEV (reference sequence). Deletions cut 6 bases from V and 8 bases from J, with 22 bases between. The CDR3 region is CASSVEQGPLIGYTF. The CDR3 DNA reads TGTGCCAGCAGCGTAGAACAGGGCCCATTGATCGGCTACACCTTC.

The V gene is TRBV9, the J gene TRBJ2-7; 10 bases map to TRBD2. V was clipped by 3 bases and J by 2 bases; unmatched bases: 5. This CDR3 has 15 amino acids. Germline V CDR1 and CDR2: SGDLS, YYNGEE. CDR3 DNA sequence: TGTGCCAGCAGCGCGACTAGCGGGCGAACCTACGAGCAGTACTTC. It codes for CASSATSGRTYEQYF.

This clone was seen a single time. V usage is TRBV2 and J usage is TRBJ2-4; tentatively, D is TRBD1 (6 bases). CDR1 is SNHLY, CDR2 FYNNEI, per germline. Trimming removed 4 bases at V and 8 bases at J, with 21 bases between. The CDR3 extends over 16 amino acids. In nucleotides, the CDR3 is TGTGCCAGCAGTGCTTCCGTCCCCAGGGGTGGGGACATTCAGTACTTC. As protein: CASSASVPRGGDIQYF.

V and J are TRBV5-3 and TRBJ2-3; 8 nucleotides agree with TRBD1. TRBV5-3 is filed as an ORF, its function uncertain. The junction had 7 bases not matched to a gene; V was cut back by 8 bases and J by 2 bases. This CDR3 is built from 14 residues. Here the CDR3 DNA reads TGTGCCAGGACAGGGGAAGGGGCCACAGATACGCAGTATTTT. This gives the protein CARTGEGATDTQYF.

The genes are TRBV19 and TRBJ1-1; possible D gene TRBD1, 6 bases. CDR3 length equals 16 residues. The germline gives CDR1 LNHDA, CDR2 SQIVND (reference sequence). Trimming pared 6 bases from V and 3 bases from J, leaving 20 bases between. CDR3 sequence: CASRGAPPSGDTEAFF. CDR3 bases: TGTGCCAGTAGGGGGGCCCCCCCTTCCGGGGACACTGAAGCTTTCTTT.

The chain couples TRBV6-5 to TRBJ2-3; no definite D call. The CDR3 length is 11 residues. Per the germline V gene, CDR1 is MNHEY and CDR2 is SVGAGI. Trimming took off 7 bases at V and 3 bases at J, with 5 bases between the two ends. Here the CDR3 DNA reads TGTGCCAGCACCGGGACAGATACGCAGTATTTT. This encodes CASTGTDTQYF.